This T cell receptor (beta chain) was captured by sequencing in a study of blood T cell repertoires in COVID-19. Overall study context: PBMCs, B-cell-depleted T cells, or T cells provided the cDNA or gDNA that made up the material.

Per the germline V gene, CDR1 is SGHAT and CDR2 is FQDESV (reference sequence). This CDR3 is built from 13 residues. Trimming shortened V by 1 base and J by 3 bases, and 7 bases separated the two germline ends. In the original analysis: It was from reference gene primer amplification that nucleated cell counts were estimated. Profiled with immunoSEQ multiplex PCR; TCRdb holds only in-frame clones, not every one. The D gene and trimming were derived from the DNA, and the V and J assignments and clone size from that table. The data hold 200,000 to 250,000 clones, with roughly 89% observed a single time. The cohort comprised adults aged roughly 18 to 95 years residing in about two dozen US areas. Clinical history as reported by participants underpinned cohort assignment.

This TCR was recovered from a woman aged 25-40 years with acute COVID-19. The chain links TRBV11-1 to TRBJ2-7, with D perhaps matching TRBD2 (5 bases). The sample taken for sequencing was PBMCs or T cells enriched from blood (not recorded which). In DNA, the CDR3 is TGTGCCAGCAGCTTAGTCCGGGACTACGAGCAGTACTTC. This translates into CASSLVRDYEQYF.